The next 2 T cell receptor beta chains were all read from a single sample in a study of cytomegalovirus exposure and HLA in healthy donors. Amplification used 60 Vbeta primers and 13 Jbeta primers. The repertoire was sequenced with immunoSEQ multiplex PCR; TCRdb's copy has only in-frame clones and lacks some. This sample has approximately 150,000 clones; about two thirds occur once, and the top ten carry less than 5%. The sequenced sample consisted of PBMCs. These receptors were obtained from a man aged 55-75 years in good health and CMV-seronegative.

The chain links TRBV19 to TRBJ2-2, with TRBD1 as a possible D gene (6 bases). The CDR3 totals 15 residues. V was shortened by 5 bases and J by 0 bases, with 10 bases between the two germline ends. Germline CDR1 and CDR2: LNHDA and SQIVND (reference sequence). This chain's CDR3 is CASSPGQPNTGELFF. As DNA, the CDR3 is TGTGCCAGTAGTCCCGGACAGCCGAACACCGGGGAGCTGTTTTTT. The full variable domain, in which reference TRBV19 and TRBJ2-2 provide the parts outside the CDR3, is DGGITQSPKYLFRKEGQNVTLSCEQNLNHDAMYWYRQDPGQGLRLIYYSQIVNDFQKGDIAEGYSVSREKKESFPLTVTSAQKNPTAFYLCASSPGQPNTGELFFGEGSRLTVL.

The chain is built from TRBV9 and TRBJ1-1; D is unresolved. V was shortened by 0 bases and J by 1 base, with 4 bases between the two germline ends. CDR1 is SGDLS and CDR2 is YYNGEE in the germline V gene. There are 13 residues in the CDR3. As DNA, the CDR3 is TGTGCCAGCAGCGTAGCTACGAACACTGAAGCTTTCTTT. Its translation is CASSVATNTEAFF.